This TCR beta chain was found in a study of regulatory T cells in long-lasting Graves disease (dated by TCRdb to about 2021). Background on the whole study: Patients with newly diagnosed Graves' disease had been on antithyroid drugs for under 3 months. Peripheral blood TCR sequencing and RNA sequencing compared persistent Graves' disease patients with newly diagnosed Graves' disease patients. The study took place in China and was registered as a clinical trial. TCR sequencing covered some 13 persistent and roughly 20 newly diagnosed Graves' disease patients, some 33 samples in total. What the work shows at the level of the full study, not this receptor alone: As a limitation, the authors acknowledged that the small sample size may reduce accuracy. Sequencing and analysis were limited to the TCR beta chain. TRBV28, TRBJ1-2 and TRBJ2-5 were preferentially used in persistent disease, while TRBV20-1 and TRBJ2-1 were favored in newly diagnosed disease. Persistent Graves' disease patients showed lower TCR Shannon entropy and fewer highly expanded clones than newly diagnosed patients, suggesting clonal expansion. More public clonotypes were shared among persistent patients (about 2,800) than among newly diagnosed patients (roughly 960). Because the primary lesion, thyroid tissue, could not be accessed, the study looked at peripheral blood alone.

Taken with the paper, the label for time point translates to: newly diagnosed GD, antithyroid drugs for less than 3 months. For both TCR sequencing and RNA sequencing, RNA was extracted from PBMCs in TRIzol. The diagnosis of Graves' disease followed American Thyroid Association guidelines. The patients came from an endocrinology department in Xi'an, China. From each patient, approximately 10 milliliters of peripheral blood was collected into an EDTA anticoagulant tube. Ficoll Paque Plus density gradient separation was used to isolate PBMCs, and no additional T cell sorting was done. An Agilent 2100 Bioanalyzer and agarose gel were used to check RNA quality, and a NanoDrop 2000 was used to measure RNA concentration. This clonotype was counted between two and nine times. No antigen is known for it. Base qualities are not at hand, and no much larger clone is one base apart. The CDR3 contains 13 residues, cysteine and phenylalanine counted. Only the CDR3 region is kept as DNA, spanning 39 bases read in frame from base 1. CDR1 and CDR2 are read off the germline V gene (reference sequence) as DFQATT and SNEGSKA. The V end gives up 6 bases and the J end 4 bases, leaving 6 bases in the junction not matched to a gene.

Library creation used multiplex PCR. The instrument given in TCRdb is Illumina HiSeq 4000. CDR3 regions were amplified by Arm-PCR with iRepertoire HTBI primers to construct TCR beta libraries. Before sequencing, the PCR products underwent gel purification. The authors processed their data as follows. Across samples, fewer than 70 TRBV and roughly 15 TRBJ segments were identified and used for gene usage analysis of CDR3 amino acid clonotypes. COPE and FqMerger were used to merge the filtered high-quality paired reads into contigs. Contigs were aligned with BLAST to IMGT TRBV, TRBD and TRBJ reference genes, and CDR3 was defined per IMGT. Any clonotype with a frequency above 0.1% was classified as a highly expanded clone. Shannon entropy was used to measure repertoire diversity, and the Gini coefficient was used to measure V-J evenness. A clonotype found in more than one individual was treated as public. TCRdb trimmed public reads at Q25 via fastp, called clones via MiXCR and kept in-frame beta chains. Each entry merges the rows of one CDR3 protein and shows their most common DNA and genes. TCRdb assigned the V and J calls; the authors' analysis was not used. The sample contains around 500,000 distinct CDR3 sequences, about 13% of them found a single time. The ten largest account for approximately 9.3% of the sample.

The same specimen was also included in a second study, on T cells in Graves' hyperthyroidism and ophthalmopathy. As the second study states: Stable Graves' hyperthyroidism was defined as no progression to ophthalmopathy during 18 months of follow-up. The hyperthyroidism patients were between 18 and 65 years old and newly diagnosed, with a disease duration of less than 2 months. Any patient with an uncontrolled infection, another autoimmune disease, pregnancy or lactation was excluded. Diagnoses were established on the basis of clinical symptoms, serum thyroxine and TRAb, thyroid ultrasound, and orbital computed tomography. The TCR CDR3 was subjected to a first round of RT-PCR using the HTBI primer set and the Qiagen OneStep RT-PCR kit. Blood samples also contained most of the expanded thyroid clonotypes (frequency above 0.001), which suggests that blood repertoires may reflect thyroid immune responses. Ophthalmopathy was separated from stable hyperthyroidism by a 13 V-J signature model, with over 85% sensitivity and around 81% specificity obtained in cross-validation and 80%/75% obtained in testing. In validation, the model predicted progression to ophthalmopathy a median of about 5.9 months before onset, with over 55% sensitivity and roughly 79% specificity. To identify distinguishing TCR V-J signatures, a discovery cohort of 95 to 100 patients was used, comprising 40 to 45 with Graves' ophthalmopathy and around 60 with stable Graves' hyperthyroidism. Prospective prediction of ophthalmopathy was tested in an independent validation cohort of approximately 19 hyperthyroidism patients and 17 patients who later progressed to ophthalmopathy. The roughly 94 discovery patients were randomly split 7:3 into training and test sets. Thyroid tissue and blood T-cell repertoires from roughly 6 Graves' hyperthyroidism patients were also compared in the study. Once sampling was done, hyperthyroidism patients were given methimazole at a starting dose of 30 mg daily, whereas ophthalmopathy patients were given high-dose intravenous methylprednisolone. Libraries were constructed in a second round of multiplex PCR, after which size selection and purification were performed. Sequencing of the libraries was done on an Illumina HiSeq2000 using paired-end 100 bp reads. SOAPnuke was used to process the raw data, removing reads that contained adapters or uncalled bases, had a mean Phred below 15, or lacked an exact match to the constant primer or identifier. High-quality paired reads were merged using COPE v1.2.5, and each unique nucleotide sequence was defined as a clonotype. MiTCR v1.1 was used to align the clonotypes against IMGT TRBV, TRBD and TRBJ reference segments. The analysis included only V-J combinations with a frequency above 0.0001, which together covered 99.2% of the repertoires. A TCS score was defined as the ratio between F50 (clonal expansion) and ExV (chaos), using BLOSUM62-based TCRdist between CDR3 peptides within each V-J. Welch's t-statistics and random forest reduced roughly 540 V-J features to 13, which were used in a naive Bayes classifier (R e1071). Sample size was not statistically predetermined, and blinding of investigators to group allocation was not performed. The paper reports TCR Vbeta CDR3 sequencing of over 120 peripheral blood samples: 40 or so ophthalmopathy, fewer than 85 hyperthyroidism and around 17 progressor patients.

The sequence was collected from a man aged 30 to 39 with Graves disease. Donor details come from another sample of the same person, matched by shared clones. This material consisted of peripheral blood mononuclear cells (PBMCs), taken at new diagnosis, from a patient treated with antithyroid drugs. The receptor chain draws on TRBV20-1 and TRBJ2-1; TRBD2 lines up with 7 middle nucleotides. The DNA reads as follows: TGCAGTGCGTCCGGGACTATATACAATGAGCAGTTCTTC. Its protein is CSASGTIYNEQFF.